The entry below gives a single TCR beta chain sequence along with its context. Methods used by the authors: Using reference gene primer amplification, nucleated cell counts were estimated. Data came from immunoSEQ multiplex PCR; TCRdb stores just in-frame clones and leaves some out. V and J calls and clone size are given by that table; D and trimming were obtained from the DNA. The sample holds more than 85,000 clones, roughly 92% seen once. The data are from a study of blood T cell repertoires in COVID-19. Across the whole study: Collection of acute and convalescent COVID-19 samples took place in the United States, Italy and Spain.

It was during active infection that Seattle patients were enrolled and then longitudinally followed. Trimming cost V 5 bases and J 6 bases, with 25 bases left between them. Germline V gene data show CDR1 as SGHTA and CDR2 as FQGNSA. The CDR3 totals 17 residues. This chain links TRBV7-2 with TRBJ1-2; TRBD1 is a possible D gene (5 bases). This sequence was found in a woman in her forties or fifties with COVID-19, enrolled during active disease. Sequenced sample: peripheral blood. The CDR3 region is CASSPSRRDSPSHGYTF. CDR3 coding DNA: TGTGCCAGCAGCCCTTCCCGGAGGGACTCACCCTCTCATGGCTACACCTTC.